A selection of T cell receptor beta chains follows, all from one sample in a study of blood T cell repertoires in COVID-19. Data came from immunoSEQ multiplex PCR; TCRdb stores just in-frame clones and leaves some out. The sample contains over 75,000 clones, roughly four fifths of which appear only once. Sequencing was performed on peripheral blood. Receptors were obtained from a woman of 80 years or more with acute or convalescent COVID-19. CDR3s include the opening cysteine and the closing phenylalanine or tryptophan. The D gene is left open where the match is weak. The size entry is marked missing in some rows and otherwise reads once, few, many or a size class.

TRBV3-1/TRBV3-2	NA	TRBJ2-2	NA	TGTGCCAGCACCCCACTTGGACTACCGAACACCGGGGAGCTGTTTTTT	CASTPLGLPNTGELFF
TRBV2	NA	TRBJ1-5	NA	TGTGCCAGCAGTGTCCTAGGGATTGGGGGGGAGCCCCAGCATTTT	CASSVLGIGGEPQHF
TRBV28	NA	TRBJ2-1	NA	TGTGCCAGCAGCGGGGGTTTTGAGCAGTTCTTC	CASSGGFEQFF
TRBV6-5	NA	TRBJ1-1	TRBD1	TGTGCCAGCAGGGACGGACAGGGCGGGAGAGCTTTCTTT	CASRDGQGGRAFF
TRBV3-1/TRBV3-2	NA	TRBJ2-3	NA	TGTGCCAGCAGCCCACTCCGGGGATCTAGCACAGATACGCAGTATTTT	CASSPLRGSSTDTQYF
TRBV28	NA	TRBJ1-2	TRBD1	TGTGCCAGCGCACTCCGGACAGGGGGAGGATACACCTTC	CASALRTGGGYTF
TRBV6-5	NA	TRBJ1-5	NA	TGTGCCAGCTTCTCCCAGGGGCTCGAGCAGCCCCAGCATTTT	CASFSQGLEQPQHF
TRBV19	NA	TRBJ1-5	NA	TGTGCCAGTAGTATAGGAGGCCCCGGGCAGCCCCAGCATTTT	CASSIGGPGQPQHF
TRBV12-5	few	TRBJ1-1	TRBD1	TGTGCTAGTGGTGGCGGACAGGGGATGAGGACTGAAGCTTTCTTT	CASGGGQGMRTEAFF
TRBV2	NA	TRBJ1-4	NA	TGTGCCAGCAGTGAAGGGGGGGGAGTTGGTGAAAAACTGTTTTTT	CASSEGGGVGEKLFF
TRBV6-1	NA	TRBJ2-7	TRBD1	TGTGCCAGCAGTGAAGACGGGGTTGACAGGGGGCAGTACTTC	CASSEDGVDRGQYF
TRBV3-1/TRBV3-2	NA	TRBJ1-6	NA	TGTGCCAGCAGCCAAGATCTGGTACAGGTTAGCTCCTATAATTCACCCCTCCACTTT	CASSQDLVQVSSYNSPLHF
TRBV7-9	few	TRBJ2-1	TRBD1	TGTGCCAGCAGCTCCGGGACAGGGATCAATGAGCAGTTCTTC	CASSSGTGINEQFF
TRBV5-1	few	TRBJ2-1	TRBD1	TGCGCCAGCAGCTTTACCGGGACAGGTCTATACAATGAGCAGTTCTTC	CASSFTGTGLYNEQFF
TRBV27	NA	TRBJ2-7	TRBD2	TGTGCCAGCAGTTTGGGACTAGCGGCCGAGCAGTACTTC	CASSLGLAAEQYF